The clone carrying this T cell receptor (beta chain) was found many times. Time point described: newly diagnosed GD, antithyroid drugs for less than 3 months. Scientists built the TCR library using RNA that was extracted from PBMCs. American Thyroid Association guidelines were used to diagnose Graves' disease. The data were taken from a study of regulatory T cells in long-lasting Graves disease. TCR beta libraries were built with iRepertoire HTBI primers and Arm-PCR of CDR3 regions. TCRdb reanalysed the multiplex PCR reads using MiXCR and keeps one entry per CDR3 protein. Here the sample spans about 500,000 distinct CDR3 sequences, 12% being singletons. V gave up 4 bases and J gave up 6 bases, with 13 bases separating them. This CDR3 contains 14 residues. Germline lookup yields CDR1 MDHEN and CDR2 SYDVKM. This sample also belongs to another study, concerning T cells in Graves' hyperthyroidism and ophthalmopathy.

This chain links TRBV28 with TRBJ1-5; maybe TRBD1 (5 bases). The material sequenced was peripheral blood mononuclear cells (PBMCs), taken at new diagnosis, from a patient treated with antithyroid drugs. The clonotype comes from a woman aged 30 to 39 with Graves disease. The CDR3 sequence: CASSYSGFSQPQHF. The CDR3 DNA follows: TGTGCCAGCAGTTATTCAGGGTTTTCTCAGCCCCAGCATTTT.